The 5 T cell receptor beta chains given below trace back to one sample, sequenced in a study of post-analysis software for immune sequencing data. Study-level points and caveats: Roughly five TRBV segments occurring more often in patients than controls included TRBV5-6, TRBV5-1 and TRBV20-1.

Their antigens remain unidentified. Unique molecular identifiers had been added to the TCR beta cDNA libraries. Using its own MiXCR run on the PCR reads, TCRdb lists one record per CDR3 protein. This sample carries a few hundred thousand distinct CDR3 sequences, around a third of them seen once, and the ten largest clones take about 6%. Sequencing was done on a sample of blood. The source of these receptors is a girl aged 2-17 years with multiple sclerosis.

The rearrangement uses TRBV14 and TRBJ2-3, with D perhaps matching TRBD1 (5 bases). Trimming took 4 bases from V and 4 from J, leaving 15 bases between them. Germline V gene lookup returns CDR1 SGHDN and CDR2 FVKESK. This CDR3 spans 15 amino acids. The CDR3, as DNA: TGTGCCAGCAGCCCTCTTCGGACATTTCCAGATACGCAGTATTTT. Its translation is CASSPLRTFPDTQYF.

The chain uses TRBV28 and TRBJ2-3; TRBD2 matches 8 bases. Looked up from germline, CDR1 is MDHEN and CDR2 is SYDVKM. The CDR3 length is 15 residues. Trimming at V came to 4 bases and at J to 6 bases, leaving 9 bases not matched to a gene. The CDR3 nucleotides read TGTGCCAGCAGTTCCGGGTCGGGAGGGGTGGATACGCAGTATTTT. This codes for CASSSGSGGVDTQYF.

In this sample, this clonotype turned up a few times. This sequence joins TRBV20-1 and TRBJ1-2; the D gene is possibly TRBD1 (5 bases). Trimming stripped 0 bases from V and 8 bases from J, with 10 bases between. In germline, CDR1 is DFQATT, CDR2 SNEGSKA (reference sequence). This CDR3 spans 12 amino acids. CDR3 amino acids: CSARDGALGYTF. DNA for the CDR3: TGCAGTGCTAGAGATGGGGCGCTCGGCTACACCTTC.

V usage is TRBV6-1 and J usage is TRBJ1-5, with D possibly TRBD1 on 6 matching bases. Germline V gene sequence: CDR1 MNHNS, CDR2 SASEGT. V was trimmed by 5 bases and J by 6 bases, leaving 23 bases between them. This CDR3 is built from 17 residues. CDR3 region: CASSPQGGLGRGQPQHF. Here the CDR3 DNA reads TGTGCCAGCAGTCCCCAAGGGGGTTTAGGGAGGGGTCAGCCCCAGCATTTT.

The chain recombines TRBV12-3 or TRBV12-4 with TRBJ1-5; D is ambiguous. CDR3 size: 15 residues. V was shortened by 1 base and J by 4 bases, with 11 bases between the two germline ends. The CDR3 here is CASSLGGIENQPQHF. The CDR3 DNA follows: TGTGCCAGCAGTTTAGGAGGGATAGAGAATCAGCCCCAGCATTTT.